The rows below give T cell receptor beta chains drawn from one sample of a study of blood T cells in healthy people across ages. TCRdb fed the 5' RACE reads into MiXCR, producing one record per CDR3 protein. The repertoire holds 1.5 million or so distinct CDR3 sequences, 40% to 50% seen once, with roughly 7.9% in the top ten. Sequencing was performed on blood. The source of these receptors is a woman aged 18-29 years in good health. CDR3s include the opening cysteine and the closing phenylalanine or tryptophan. A D gene is named only where the DNA matches it firmly. The listing skips clone size in some rows; elsewhere it reads once, few, many or a size class.

J gene,D gene,clone size,V gene,CDR3 protein,CDR3 DNA
TRBJ1-2,NA,NA,TRBV6-6,CASSNREDYGYTF,TGTGCCAGCTCGAACAGGGAGGACTATGGCTACACCTTC
TRBJ2-1,NA,once,TRBV11-2,CAIGVEEVYNEQFF,TGTGCCATAGGGGTGGAGGAGGTTTATAATGAGCAGTTCTTC
TRBJ2-2,NA,NA,TRBV5-1,CASSLARTLGPGELFF,TGCGCCAGCAGCTTGGCCAGGACCCTCGGTCCCGGGGAGCTGTTTTTT
TRBJ1-1,NA,NA,TRBV12-3/TRBV12-4,CASSLAATETEAFF,TGTGCCAGCAGTTTAGCAGCCACGGAGACTGAAGCTTTCTTT
TRBJ2-7,NA,NA,TRBV7-8,CASSPQQGAYEQYF,TGTGCCAGCAGCCCCCAGCAGGGAGCCTACGAGCAGTACTTC
TRBJ1-1,NA,few,TRBV29-1,CSVWGERGTEAFF,TGCAGCGTTTGGGGGGAGAGGGGCACTGAAGCTTTCTTT
TRBJ2-7,NA,few,TRBV4-1,CASSLIPSGSSYEQYF,TGCGCCAGCAGCCTGATCCCGTCAGGTAGCTCCTACGAGCAGTACTTC
TRBJ2-3,NA,NA,TRBV11-2,CASSYHRTDTQYF,TGTGCCAGCAGCTATCACCGAACAGATACGCAGTATTTT
TRBJ2-1,TRBD2,NA,TRBV7-2,CASSPVAGLVSDEQFF,TGTGCCAGCAGCCCCGTCGCGGGACTAGTTTCCGATGAGCAGTTCTTC
TRBJ2-5,NA,NA,TRBV3-1,CAISQDDSDEQYF,TGTGCCATCAGCCAAGATGACAGCGATGAGCAGTACTTC
TRBJ1-2,TRBD1,NA,TRBV4-1,CASSQESTQGVYGYTF,TGCGCCAGCAGCCAAGAATCTACACAGGGGGTCTATGGCTACACCTTC
TRBJ2-6,TRBD1,NA,TRBV9,CASSVVGTGGSGANVLTF,TGTGCCAGCAGCGTAGTGGGGACAGGGGGCTCTGGGGCCAACGTCCTGACTTTC
TRBJ2-5,NA,NA,TRBV2,CASIQGGAQYNEQYF,TGTGCCAGCATCCAGGGTGGGGCGCAGTACAATGAGCAGTACTTC
TRBJ2-3,NA,NA,TRBV5-1,CASATGGTDTQYF,TGCGCCAGCGCCACCGGGGGCACAGATACGCAGTATTTT
TRBJ2-3,TRBD1,few,TRBV10-3,CANRGRLESDTQYF,TGTGCCAACAGGGGGCGCTTAGAGTCAGATACGCAGTATTTT
TRBJ2-7,NA,few,TRBV7-9,CASSPRLNYEQYF,TGTGCCAGCAGCCCCCGATTGAACTACGAGCAGTACTTC
TRBJ2-1,NA,NA,TRBV6-5,CASSGQPGYNEQFF,TGTGCCAGCAGTGGGCAGCCAGGCTACAATGAGCAGTTCTTC
TRBJ2-7,NA,NA,TRBV5-1,CASSLVQGNHEQYF,TGCGCCAGCAGCTTGGTTCAGGGGAACCACGAGCAGTACTTC
TRBJ2-5,TRBD2,NA,TRBV4-1,CASRLSGRAGAETPYF,TGCGCCAGCAGGTTGAGCGGGAGGGCAGGCGCAGAGACCCCGTACTTC
TRBJ2-5,NA,few,TRBV24-1,CATSDREEQYF,TGTGCCACCAGTGACAGGGAAGAGCAGTACTTC
TRBJ2-2,NA,NA,TRBV20-1,CSPIGDSIGTGELFF,TGCAGTCCCATCGGGGACTCTATTGGAACCGGGGAGCTGTTTTTT
TRBJ2-1,NA,NA,TRBV20-1,CSARVVSRGRNEQFF,TGCAGTGCTAGAGTCGTCTCGCGGGGGCGCAATGAGCAGTTCTTC